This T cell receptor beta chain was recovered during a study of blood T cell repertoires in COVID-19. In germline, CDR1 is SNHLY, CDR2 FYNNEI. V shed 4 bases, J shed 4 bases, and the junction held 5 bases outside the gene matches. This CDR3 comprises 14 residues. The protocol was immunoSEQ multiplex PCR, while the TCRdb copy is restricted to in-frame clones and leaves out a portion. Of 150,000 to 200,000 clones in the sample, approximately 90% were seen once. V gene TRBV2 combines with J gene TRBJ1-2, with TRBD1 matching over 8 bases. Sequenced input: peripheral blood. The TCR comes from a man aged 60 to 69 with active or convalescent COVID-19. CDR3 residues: CASSAQGAAYGYTF. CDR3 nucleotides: TGTGCCAGCAGTGCGCAGGGGGCGGCCTATGGCTACACCTTC.